This T cell receptor (beta chain) comes out of a study of CD8+ T cells in alopecia areata. Study at large: Oral tofacitinib (5 to 10 mg twice daily) was administered to treated patients. Study findings and constraints: There were also resident alphabeta T cells of normal skin sequenced in scalp samples. Scalp clonality decreased significantly with tofacitinib, and so did expanded CD8+ clones among the top 100.

The CDR3 loop spans 14 amino acids. Germline V gene data show CDR1 as SGHDN and CDR2 as FVKESK. The V end was cut by 1 base, the J end by 3 bases, with 7 bases between. RNA was isolated and reverse transcribed to cDNA, the sequencing template. The repertoire was sequenced with immunoSEQ multiplex PCR; TCRdb's copy has only in-frame clones and lacks some. The profile shows 100,000 to 150,000 clones, approximately 60% of them singletons. As concerns this clone: Its antigen is unknown.

The treatment here: oral pan-JAK inhibitor, 5-10 mg twice daily. From alopecia areata patients, lesional scalp punch biopsies and peripheral blood were collected. This rearrangement joins TRBV14 to TRBJ1-3; no definite D call. The TCR sequence derives from a human donor with alopecia areata. The specimen comprised CD4+ T cells sorted from blood, sampled at week 4, from a patient treated with tofacitinib. CDR3 coding DNA: TGTGCCAGCAGCCAAGTTCTTGATGGAAACACCATATATTTT. It is translated as CASSQVLDGNTIYF.